The T cell receptor beta chain described here comes from a study of blood T cell repertoires in COVID-19. Using immunoSEQ multiplex PCR, the repertoire was profiled, and TCRdb retains in-frame clones only, with some absent. This table holds 120,000 or so clones, around four fifths found once. The sample holds one count of this clone. Germline CDR1 and CDR2: SGHTA and FQGNSA. With 4 bases clipped from V and 2 bases from J, the junction kept 4 bases outside the gene matches. CDR3 length: 15 residues. This sequence joins TRBV7-2 and TRBJ2-2, with 7 positions matching TRBD1. The sequence came from a man older than 75 with active or convalescent COVID-19. The sequenced sample was peripheral blood. CDR3 loop: CASSYGTVNTGELFF. DNA of the CDR3: TGTGCCAGCAGCTACGGGACAGTTAACACCGGGGAGCTGTTTTTT. Full variable domain (missing parts from reference TRBV7-2 and TRBJ2-2): GAGVSQSPSNKVTEKGKDVELRCDPISGHTALYWYRQSLGQGLEFLIYFQGNSAPDKSGLPSDRFSAERTGGSVSTLTIQRTQQEDSAVYLCASSYGTVNTGELFFGEGSRLTVL.